The rows below give T cell receptor beta chains drawn from one sample of a study of blood T cells in healthy people across ages. TCRdb passed the 5' RACE reads through MiXCR, listing each CDR3 protein once. Among 850,000 to 1,100,000 distinct CDR3 sequences listed, roughly two fifths were seen once. Sequences were obtained from blood. These receptors were collected from a man between 18 and 35 years old in good health. Both conserved end residues are part of each CDR3. Fields, in order: D gene, J gene, V gene, clone size, CDR3 DNA, CDR3 protein. A D gene is named only where the DNA matches it firmly. Some rows have no size entry. The others give once, few or many, or a class for an expanded clone.

D: .
J: TRBJ1-1
V: TRBV7-9
size: .
DNA: TGTGCCAGCAGCTTGTATGTAGGGGTGAACACTGAAGCTTTCTTT
CDR3: CASSLYVGVNTEAFF

D: TRBD1
J: TRBJ2-7
V: TRBV6-2/TRBV6-3
size: .
DNA: TGTGCCAGCAGTTACTCGACAGGGCTCTCCTACGAGCAGTACTTC
CDR3: CASSYSTGLSYEQYF

D: TRBD1
J: TRBJ2-1
V: TRBV28
size: .
DNA: TGTGCCAGCAGCCGTACAGGGGATGCCTACAATGAGCAGTTCTTC
CDR3: CASSRTGDAYNEQFF

D: .
J: TRBJ2-1
V: TRBV7-3
size: many
DNA: TGTGCCAGCAGTTGGGACTCAAACTCCTACAATGAGCAGTTCTTC
CDR3: CASSWDSNSYNEQFF

D: .
J: TRBJ2-1
V: TRBV4-1
size: few
DNA: TGCGCCAGCAGCCGCCAAGCCAGCAATCTGTGGAATGAGCAGTTCTTC
CDR3: CASSRQASNLWNEQFF

D: .
J: TRBJ1-5
V: TRBV7-2
size: many
DNA: TGTGCCAGCAGCTTGGGCATCGGGGTAAATCGGCCCCAGCATTTT
CDR3: CASSLGIGVNRPQHF

D: TRBD2
J: TRBJ2-7
V: TRBV7-9
size: few
DNA: TGTGCCAGCAGCTCAAGAGGACTAGAAGACTACAATGAGCAGTACTTC
CDR3: CASSSRGLEDYNEQYF

D: .
J: TRBJ2-2
V: TRBV20-1
size: .
DNA: TGCAGTGCTAGCCGGGGGAGTACCGGGGAGCTGTTTTTT
CDR3: CSASRGSTGELFF

D: .
J: TRBJ1-1
V: TRBV5-5
size: .
DNA: TGTGCCAACAGCCTAACAGGCACTGAAGCTTTCTTT
CDR3: CANSLTGTEAFF

D: TRBD2
J: TRBJ2-1
V: TRBV20-1
size: .
DNA: TGCAGTGCGGACCTAGCGGGGAGGCAGTTCTTC
CDR3: CSADLAGRQFF

D: TRBD2
J: TRBJ2-7
V: TRBV7-2
size: .
DNA: TGTGCCAGCAGCTTAGGCGTAGCGGGGATCCTTCGATACAATGAGCAGTACTTC
CDR3: CASSLGVAGILRYNEQYF

D: TRBD1
J: TRBJ1-5
V: TRBV27
size: few
DNA: TGTGCCAGCAGCATGGGAACAGGGGGCTCCAATCAGCCCCAGCATTTT
CDR3: CASSMGTGGSNQPQHF

D: .
J: TRBJ2-1
V: TRBV12-3/TRBV12-4
size: .
DNA: TGTGCCCTCACCCTAGGTGGAAACAATGAGCAGTTCTTC
CDR3: CALTLGGNNEQFF

D: .
J: TRBJ1-2
V: TRBV4-2
size: .
DNA: TGTGCCAGCAGCCGAAAATCCGCCGGGACAAGCTATGGCTACACCTTC
CDR3: CASSRKSAGTSYGYTF

D: TRBD2
J: TRBJ2-7
V: TRBV5-5
size: few
DNA: TGTGCCAGCAGCTTTACTAGCGGCTACGAGCAGTACTTC
CDR3: CASSFTSGYEQYF

D: .
J: TRBJ1-1
V: TRBV4-3
size: .
DNA: TGCGCCAGCAGCCAACTCGGACGGATGAACACTGAAGCTTTCTTT
CDR3: CASSQLGRMNTEAFF

D: .
J: TRBJ1-6
V: TRBV27
size: few
DNA: TGTGCCAGCAGTTTCGTAGGGGTTGGTAATTCACCCCTCCACTTT
CDR3: CASSFVGVGNSPLHF

D: .
J: TRBJ2-7
V: TRBV28
size: few
DNA: TGTGCCAGCAGTGCCACAGGGACCTACGAGCAGTACTTC
CDR3: CASSATGTYEQYF

D: TRBD2
J: TRBJ2-1
V: TRBV9
size: .
DNA: TGTGCCAGCAGCGTAGAGGTAGCGGGGGCACAGGGGAATGAGCAGTTCTTC
CDR3: CASSVEVAGAQGNEQFF

D: .
J: TRBJ1-2
V: TRBV7-9
size: .
DNA: TGTGCCAGCACCTCGGGGGTGCACTATGGCTACACCTTC
CDR3: CASTSGVHYGYTF

D: TRBD1
J: TRBJ2-3
V: TRBV27
size: few
DNA: TGTGCCAGCAGTTTAATCCAGGGGGTATCAGATACGCAGTATTTT
CDR3: CASSLIQGVSDTQYF

D: .
J: TRBJ2-7
V: TRBV7-9
size: many
DNA: TGTGCCAGCAGCTTAGGGACTACCTACGAGCAGTACTTC
CDR3: CASSLGTTYEQYF

D: .
J: TRBJ2-1
V: TRBV4-3
size: .
DNA: TGCGCCAGCAGCCAAGAATACAGGACTCACAATGAGCAGTTCTTC
CDR3: CASSQEYRTHNEQFF

D: TRBD1
J: TRBJ1-2
V: TRBV27
size: .
DNA: TGTGCCAGCAGTAACCCGACAGGGGATGGCTACACCTTC
CDR3: CASSNPTGDGYTF

D: TRBD2
J: TRBJ2-3
V: TRBV7-8
size: .
DNA: TGTGCCAGCAGCTCGAGACTAGCGGTCACAGATACGCAGTATTTT
CDR3: CASSSRLAVTDTQYF

D: .
J: TRBJ2-7
V: TRBV27
size: few
DNA: TGTGCCAGCAGTTTAGCAGGGTCTCTGACCTACGAGCAGTACTTC
CDR3: CASSLAGSLTYEQYF

D: TRBD2
J: TRBJ2-3
V: TRBV20-1
size: .
DNA: TGCAGTGCTAGTCGAACGGGAGGAGATACGCAGTATTTT
CDR3: CSASRTGGDTQYF

D: .
J: TRBJ2-5
V: TRBV2
size: .
DNA: TGTGCCACGAGACCAAGCTCCTACAATGAGCAGTACTTC
CDR3: CATRPSSYNEQYF

D: TRBD2
J: TRBJ2-2
V: TRBV7-9
size: .
DNA: TGTGCCAGCAGCCAAAAGTGGGAGGGACGGAGCGCGAACACCGGGGAGCTGTTTTTT
CDR3: CASSQKWEGRSANTGELFF

D: TRBD1
J: TRBJ2-1
V: TRBV20-1
size: .
DNA: TGCAGTGCTCCGCCCGGGACAGGGAACCTTAGGGAGCAGTTCTTC
CDR3: CSAPPGTGNLREQFF

D: .
J: TRBJ2-1
V: TRBV6-1
size: .
DNA: TGTGCCAGCGTGGAGGGTAGCTCCTACAATGAGCAGTTCTTC
CDR3: CASVEGSSYNEQFF

D: .
J: TRBJ2-1
V: TRBV18
size: .
DNA: TGTGCCAGCTCACCACCGTTGTTCGGCAGGGTAGGGTCGAGCTCCTACAATGAGCAGTTCTTC
CDR3: CASSPPLFGRVGSSSYNEQFF

D: .
J: TRBJ2-2
V: TRBV5-1
size: .
DNA: TGCGCCAGCAGCTTGGGTGTCCGGAACACCGGGGAGCTGTTTTTT
CDR3: CASSLGVRNTGELFF

D: .
J: TRBJ1-5
V: TRBV12-3/TRBV12-4
size: .
DNA: TGTGCCAGCAGTTTTCTCGATCAGCCCCAGCATTTT
CDR3: CASSFLDQPQHF

D: TRBD2
J: TRBJ2-3
V: TRBV9
size: .
DNA: TGTGCCAGCAGCGTAGGTACTAGCGGTCGAAAAGGTACGCAGTATTTT
CDR3: CASSVGTSGRKGTQYF

D: .
J: TRBJ2-7
V: TRBV13
size: .
DNA: TGTGCCAGCAGCTTAGGCCCGGGCTACTACGAGCAGTACTTC
CDR3: CASSLGPGYYEQYF

D: TRBD1
J: TRBJ2-3
V: TRBV19
size: .
DNA: TGTGCCAGTAGTATCCGACAGGGGAGAGGAGATACGCAGTATTTT
CDR3: CASSIRQGRGDTQYF

D: .
J: TRBJ2-3
V: TRBV4-1
size: few
DNA: TGCGCCAGCAGCCAAGTCGGGGTTCGGGATACGCAGTATTTT
CDR3: CASSQVGVRDTQYF

D: .
J: TRBJ2-6
V: TRBV29-1
size: many
DNA: TGCAGCGTTGAGGGGCAGGAAATCTCTGGGGCCAACGTCCTGACTTTC
CDR3: CSVEGQEISGANVLTF

D: .
J: TRBJ2-2
V: TRBV4-2
size: few
DNA: TGTGCCAGCAGCCAGGATCGGGACACCGACACCGGGGAGCTGTTTTTT
CDR3: CASSQDRDTDTGELFF

D: .
J: TRBJ2-7
V: TRBV29-1
size: once
DNA: TGCAGCGATGAGGACATCCTCTCCTACGAGCAGTACTTC
CDR3: CSDEDILSYEQYF